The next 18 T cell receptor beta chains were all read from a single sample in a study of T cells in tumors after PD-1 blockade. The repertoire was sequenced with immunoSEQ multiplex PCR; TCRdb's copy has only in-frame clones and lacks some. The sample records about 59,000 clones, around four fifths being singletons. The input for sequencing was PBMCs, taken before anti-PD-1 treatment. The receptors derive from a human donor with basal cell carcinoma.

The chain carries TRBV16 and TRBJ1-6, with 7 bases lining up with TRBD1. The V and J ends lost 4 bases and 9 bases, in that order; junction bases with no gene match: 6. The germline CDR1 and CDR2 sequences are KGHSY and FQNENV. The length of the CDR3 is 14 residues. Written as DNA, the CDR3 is TGTGCCAGCAGCCCCTCAGGGGGTGGTTCACCCCTCCACTTT. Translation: CASSPSGGGSPLHF.

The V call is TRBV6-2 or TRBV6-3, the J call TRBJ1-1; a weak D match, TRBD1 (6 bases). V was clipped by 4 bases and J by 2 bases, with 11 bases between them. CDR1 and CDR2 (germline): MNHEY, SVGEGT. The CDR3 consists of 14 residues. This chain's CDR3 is CASSWGAVNTEAFF. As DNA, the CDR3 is TGTGCCAGCAGTTGGGGGGCAGTTAACACTGAAGCTTTCTTT.

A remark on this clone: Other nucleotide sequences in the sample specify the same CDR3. The CDR3 DNA follows: TGTGCCTGGAGATACAACCTTCTAGGCGAAGCTTTCTTT. Translation: CAWRYNLLGEAFF. The chain is built from TRBV30 and TRBJ1-1, with D unresolved. Germline loops: CDR1 GTSNPN, CDR2 SVGIG (reference sequence). V was pared by 3 bases and J by 8 bases, with 16 bases between. The CDR3 runs to 13 residues.

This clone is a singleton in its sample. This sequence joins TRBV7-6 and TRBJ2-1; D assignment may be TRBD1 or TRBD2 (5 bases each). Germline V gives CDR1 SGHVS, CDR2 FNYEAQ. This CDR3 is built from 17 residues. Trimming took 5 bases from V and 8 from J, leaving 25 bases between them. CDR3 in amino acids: CASSLSVGGALIDEQFF. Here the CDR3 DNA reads TGTGCCAGCAGCCTTAGCGTTGGTGGGGCACTAATCGATGAGCAGTTCTTC. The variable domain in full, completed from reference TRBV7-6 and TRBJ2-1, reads GAGVSQSPRYKVTKRGQDVALRCDPISGHVSLYWYRQALGQGPEFLTYFNYEAQQDKSGLPNDRFSAERPEGSISTLTIQRTEQRDSAMYRCASSLSVGGALIDEQFFGPGTRLTVL.

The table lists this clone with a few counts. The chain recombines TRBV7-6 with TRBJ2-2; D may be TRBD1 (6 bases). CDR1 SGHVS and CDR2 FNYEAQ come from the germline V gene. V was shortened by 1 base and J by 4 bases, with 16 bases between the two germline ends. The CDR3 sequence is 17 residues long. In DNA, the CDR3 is TGTGCCAGCAGCTTAGAAAAACAGGGTTTTTTCACCGGGGAGCTGTTTTTT. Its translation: CASSLEKQGFFTGELFF.

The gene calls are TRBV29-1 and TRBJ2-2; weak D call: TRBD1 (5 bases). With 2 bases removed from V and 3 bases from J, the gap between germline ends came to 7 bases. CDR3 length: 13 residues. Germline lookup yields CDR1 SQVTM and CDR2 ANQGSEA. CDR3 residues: CSVEQGYTGELFF. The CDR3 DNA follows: TGCAGCGTTGAACAGGGCTACACCGGGGAGCTGTTTTTT.

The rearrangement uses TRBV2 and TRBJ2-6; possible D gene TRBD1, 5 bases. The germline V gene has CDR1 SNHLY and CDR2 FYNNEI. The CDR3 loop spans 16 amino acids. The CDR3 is CGLEKGIRTGANVLTF. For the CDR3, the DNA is TGTGGTTTGGAAAAGGGGATTCGTACTGGGGCCAACGTCCTGACTTTC.

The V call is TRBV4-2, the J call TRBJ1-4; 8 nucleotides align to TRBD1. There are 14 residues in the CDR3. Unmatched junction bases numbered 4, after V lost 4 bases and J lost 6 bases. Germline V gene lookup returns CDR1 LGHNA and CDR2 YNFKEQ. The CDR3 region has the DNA TGTGCCAGCAGCCCGACAGGGGAGGATGAAAAACTGTTTTTT. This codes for CASSPTGEDEKLFF.

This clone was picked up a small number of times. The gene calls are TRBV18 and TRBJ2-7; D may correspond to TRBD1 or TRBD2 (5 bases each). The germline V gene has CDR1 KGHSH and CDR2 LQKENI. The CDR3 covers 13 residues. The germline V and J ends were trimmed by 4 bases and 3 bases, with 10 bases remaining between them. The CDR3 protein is CASSLGDVYEQYF. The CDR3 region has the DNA TGTGCCAGCTCACTTGGGGACGTCTACGAGCAGTACTTC.

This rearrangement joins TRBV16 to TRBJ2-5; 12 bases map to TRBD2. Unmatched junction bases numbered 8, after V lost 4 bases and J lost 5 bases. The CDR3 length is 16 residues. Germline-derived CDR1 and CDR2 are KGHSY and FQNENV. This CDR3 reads CASSRLLAGGKETQYF. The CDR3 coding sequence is TGTGCCAGCAGCCGACTCCTAGCGGGGGGGAAGGAGACCCAGTACTTC.

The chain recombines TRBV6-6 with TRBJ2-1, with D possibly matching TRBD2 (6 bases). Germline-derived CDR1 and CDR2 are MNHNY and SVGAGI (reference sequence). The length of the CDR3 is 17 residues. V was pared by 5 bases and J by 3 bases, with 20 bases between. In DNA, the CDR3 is TGTGCCAGCAGTCTCAAAGATAAGGTGGGACTCTACAATGAGCAGTTCTTC. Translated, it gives CASSLKDKVGLYNEQFF.

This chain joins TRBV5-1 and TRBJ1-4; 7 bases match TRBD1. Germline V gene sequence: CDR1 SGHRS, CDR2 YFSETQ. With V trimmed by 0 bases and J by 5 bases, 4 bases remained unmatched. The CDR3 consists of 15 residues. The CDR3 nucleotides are TGCGCCAGCAGCTTGGCCCCAGGGGGAAATGAAAAACTGTTTTTT. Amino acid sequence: CASSLAPGGNEKLFF.

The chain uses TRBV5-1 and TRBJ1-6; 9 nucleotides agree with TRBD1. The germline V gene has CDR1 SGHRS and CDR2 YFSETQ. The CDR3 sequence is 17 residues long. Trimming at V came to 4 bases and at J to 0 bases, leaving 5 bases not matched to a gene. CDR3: CASSRDRAGSYNSPLHF. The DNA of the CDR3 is TGCGCCAGCAGCCGGGACAGGGCGGGCTCCTATAATTCACCCCTCCACTTT.

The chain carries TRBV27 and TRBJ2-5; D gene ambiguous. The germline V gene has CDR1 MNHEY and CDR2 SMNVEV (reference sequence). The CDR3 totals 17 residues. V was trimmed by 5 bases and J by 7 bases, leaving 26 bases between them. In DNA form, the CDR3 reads TGTGCCAGCAGTGAACAACTGGGTGCCCGGCAGTTGGGGACCCAGTACTTC. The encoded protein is CASSEQLGARQLGTQYF.

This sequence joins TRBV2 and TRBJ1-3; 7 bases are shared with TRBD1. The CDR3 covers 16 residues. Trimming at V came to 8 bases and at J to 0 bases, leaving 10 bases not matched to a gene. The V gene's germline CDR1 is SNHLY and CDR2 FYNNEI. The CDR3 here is CASETGQLNSGNTIYF. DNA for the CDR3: TGTGCCAGCGAGACGGGACAGCTAAACTCTGGAAACACCATATATTTT.

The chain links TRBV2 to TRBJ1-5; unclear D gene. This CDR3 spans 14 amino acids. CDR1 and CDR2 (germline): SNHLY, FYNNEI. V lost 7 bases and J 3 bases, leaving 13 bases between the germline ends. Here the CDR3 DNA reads TGTGCCAGCACCCCCCTGGACGTCAATCAGCCCCAGCATTTT. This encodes CASTPLDVNQPQHF.

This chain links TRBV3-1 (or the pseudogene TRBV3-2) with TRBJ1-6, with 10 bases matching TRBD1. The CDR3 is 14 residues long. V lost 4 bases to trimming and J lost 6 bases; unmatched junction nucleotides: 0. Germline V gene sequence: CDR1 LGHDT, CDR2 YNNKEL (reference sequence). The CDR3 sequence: CASSRQGANSPLHF. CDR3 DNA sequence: TGTGCCAGCAGCCGACAGGGGGCTAATTCACCCCTCCACTTT.

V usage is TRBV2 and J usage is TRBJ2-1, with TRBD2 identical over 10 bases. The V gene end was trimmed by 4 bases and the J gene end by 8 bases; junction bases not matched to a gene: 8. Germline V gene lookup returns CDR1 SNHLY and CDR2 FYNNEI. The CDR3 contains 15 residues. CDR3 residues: CASSVGLAGEHEQFF. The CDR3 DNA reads TGTGCCAGCAGTGTTGGGCTAGCGGGGGAGCATGAGCAGTTCTTC.